The rows below give T cell receptor beta chains drawn from one sample of a study of blood T cells in healthy people across ages. Each CDR3 protein is one row after TCRdb ran MiXCR on the 5' RACE reads. The repertoire includes some 1 million distinct CDR3 sequences, 40% to 55% of them detected once, and around 18% sits in the top ten. Sequenced sample: blood. The receptors originated from a woman aged 60 to 75 in good health. CDR3s include the opening cysteine and the closing phenylalanine or tryptophan. D genes are given only for firm matches. Clone size is given for some rows only: seen once, a few or many times, or a class if the clone is expanded.

clone_size: .; d_call: TRBD2; j_call: TRBJ2-5; cdr3_length: 16; v_call: TRBV6-5; cdr3_nt: TGTGCCAGCAGTTACCCAGCGGGAGGGCCCTACAATGAGCAGTACTTC; cdr3_aa: CASSYPAGGPYNEQYF
clone_size: .; d_call: TRBD2; j_call: TRBJ2-7; cdr3_length: 16; v_call: TRBV28; cdr3_nt: TGTGCCAGCAGTCCTCCGGCTAGCGGGAGAACCTTTCCGCAGTACTTC; cdr3_aa: CASSPPASGRTFPQYF
clone_size: few; d_call: .; j_call: TRBJ2-7; cdr3_length: 15; v_call: TRBV20-1; cdr3_nt: TGCAGTGCTAGACCGGACACCGCCTTCTCCTACGAGCAGTACTTC; cdr3_aa: CSARPDTAFSYEQYF
clone_size: .; d_call: TRBD1; j_call: TRBJ1-6; cdr3_length: 18; v_call: TRBV5-1; cdr3_nt: TGCGCCAGCAGCTCACAACGGGACAGTATAATGGGGAATTCACCCCTCCACTTT; cdr3_aa: CASSSQRDSIMGNSPLHF
clone_size: .; d_call: .; j_call: TRBJ2-3; cdr3_length: 15; v_call: TRBV20-1; cdr3_nt: TGCAGTGCTACGCAGGGGACCGATTACACAGATACGCAGTATTTT; cdr3_aa: CSATQGTDYTDTQYF
clone_size: few; d_call: TRBD2; j_call: TRBJ2-1; cdr3_length: 16; v_call: TRBV15; cdr3_nt: TGTGCCACCAGCACCGGGACTAGCCTGAGGGGCAATGAGCAGTTCTTC; cdr3_aa: CATSTGTSLRGNEQFF
clone_size: .; d_call: TRBD1; j_call: TRBJ2-5; cdr3_length: 14; v_call: TRBV5-1; cdr3_nt: TGCGCCAGCAGCTCGACAGGGAGCCAAGAGACCCAGTACTTC; cdr3_aa: CASSSTGSQETQYF
clone_size: .; d_call: .; j_call: TRBJ1-2; cdr3_length: 13; v_call: TRBV4-1; cdr3_nt: TGCGCCAGCAGCCAACCGACTAACTATGGCTACACCTTC; cdr3_aa: CASSQPTNYGYTF
clone_size: .; d_call: TRBD1; j_call: TRBJ2-7; cdr3_length: 15; v_call: TRBV4-1; cdr3_nt: TGCGCCAGCAGCCAAGGATGGACAGGGGTATACGAGCAGTACTTC; cdr3_aa: CASSQGWTGVYEQYF
clone_size: few; d_call: .; j_call: TRBJ2-7; cdr3_length: 15; v_call: TRBV6-1; cdr3_nt: TGTGCCAGCAGTGACATTCCGGGACGGTTTTACGAGCAGTACTTC; cdr3_aa: CASSDIPGRFYEQYF